Sequencing of this T cell receptor beta chain was carried out in a study of glioma-infiltrating T cells. The study, taken as a whole, reports: Gliomas, especially low-grade, showed above-expected tissue-blood divergence; non-neoplastic patients showed below.

There are 13 residues in the CDR3. Germline CDR1 and CDR2: ENHRY and SYGVKD. The V and J ends lost 7 bases and 4 bases respectively, with 12 bases between them. Concerning this clonotype: The antigen is undetermined.

The iRepertoire nested amplicon-rescue multiplex PCR amplified TCR alpha and beta CDR3s from RNA. TCRdb re-called the multiplex PCR reads with MiXCR, one entry per CDR3 protein. The repertoire holds about 130,000 distinct CDR3 sequences, with more than 20% as singletons. The specimen was glioma tissue, nonneoplastic brain tissue, or PBMCs (not recorded which). This sequence joins TRBV10-3 and TRBJ2-3; D is perhaps TRBD1 or TRBD2 (5 bases each). The receptor was derived from a human donor with low-grade glioma or glioblastoma, undergoing nonglioma brain surgery, or in good health (not recorded which). The CDR3 is CAITEEGSDTQYF. For the CDR3, the DNA is TGTGCCATCACGGAAGAGGGGTCAGATACGCAGTATTTT.